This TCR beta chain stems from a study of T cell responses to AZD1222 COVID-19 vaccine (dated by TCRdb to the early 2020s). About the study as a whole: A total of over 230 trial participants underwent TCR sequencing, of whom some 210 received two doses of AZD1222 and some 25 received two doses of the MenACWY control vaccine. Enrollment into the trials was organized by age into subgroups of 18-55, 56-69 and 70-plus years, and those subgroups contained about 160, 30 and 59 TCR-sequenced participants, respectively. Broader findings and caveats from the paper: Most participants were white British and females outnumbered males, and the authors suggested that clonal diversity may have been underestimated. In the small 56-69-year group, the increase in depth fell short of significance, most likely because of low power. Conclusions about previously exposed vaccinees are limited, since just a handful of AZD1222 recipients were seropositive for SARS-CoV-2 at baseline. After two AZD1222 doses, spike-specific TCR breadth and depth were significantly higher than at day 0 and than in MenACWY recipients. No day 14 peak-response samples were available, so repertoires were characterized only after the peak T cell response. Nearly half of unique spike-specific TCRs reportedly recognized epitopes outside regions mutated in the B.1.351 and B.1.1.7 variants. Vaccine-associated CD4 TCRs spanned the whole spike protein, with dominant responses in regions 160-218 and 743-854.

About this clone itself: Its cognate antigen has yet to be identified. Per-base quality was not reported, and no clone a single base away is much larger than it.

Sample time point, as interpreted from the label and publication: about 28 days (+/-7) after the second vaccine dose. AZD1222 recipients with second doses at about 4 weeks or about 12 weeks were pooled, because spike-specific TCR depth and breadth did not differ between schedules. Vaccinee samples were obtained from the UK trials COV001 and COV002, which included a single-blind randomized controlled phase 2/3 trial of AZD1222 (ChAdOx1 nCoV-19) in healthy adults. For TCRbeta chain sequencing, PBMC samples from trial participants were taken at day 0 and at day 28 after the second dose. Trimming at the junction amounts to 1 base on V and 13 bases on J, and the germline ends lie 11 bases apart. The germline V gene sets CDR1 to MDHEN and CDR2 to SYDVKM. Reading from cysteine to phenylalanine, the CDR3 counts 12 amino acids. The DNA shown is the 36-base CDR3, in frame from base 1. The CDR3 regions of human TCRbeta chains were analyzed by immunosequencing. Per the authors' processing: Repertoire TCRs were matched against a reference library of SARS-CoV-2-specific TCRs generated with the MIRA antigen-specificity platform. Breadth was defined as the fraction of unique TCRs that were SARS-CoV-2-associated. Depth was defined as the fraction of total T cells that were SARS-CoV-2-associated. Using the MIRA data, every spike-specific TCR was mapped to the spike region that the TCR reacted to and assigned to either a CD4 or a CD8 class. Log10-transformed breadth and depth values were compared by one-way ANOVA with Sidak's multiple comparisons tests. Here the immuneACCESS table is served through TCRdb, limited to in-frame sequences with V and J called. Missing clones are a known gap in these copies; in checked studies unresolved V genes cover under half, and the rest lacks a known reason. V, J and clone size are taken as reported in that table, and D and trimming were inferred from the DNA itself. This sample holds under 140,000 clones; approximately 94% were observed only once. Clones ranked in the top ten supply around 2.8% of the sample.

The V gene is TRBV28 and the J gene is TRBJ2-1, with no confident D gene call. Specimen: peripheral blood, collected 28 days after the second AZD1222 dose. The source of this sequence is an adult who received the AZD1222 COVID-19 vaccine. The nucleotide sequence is TGTGCCAGCAGTTTATTGCTCGTGACACAGTTCTTC. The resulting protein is CASSLLLVTQFF.